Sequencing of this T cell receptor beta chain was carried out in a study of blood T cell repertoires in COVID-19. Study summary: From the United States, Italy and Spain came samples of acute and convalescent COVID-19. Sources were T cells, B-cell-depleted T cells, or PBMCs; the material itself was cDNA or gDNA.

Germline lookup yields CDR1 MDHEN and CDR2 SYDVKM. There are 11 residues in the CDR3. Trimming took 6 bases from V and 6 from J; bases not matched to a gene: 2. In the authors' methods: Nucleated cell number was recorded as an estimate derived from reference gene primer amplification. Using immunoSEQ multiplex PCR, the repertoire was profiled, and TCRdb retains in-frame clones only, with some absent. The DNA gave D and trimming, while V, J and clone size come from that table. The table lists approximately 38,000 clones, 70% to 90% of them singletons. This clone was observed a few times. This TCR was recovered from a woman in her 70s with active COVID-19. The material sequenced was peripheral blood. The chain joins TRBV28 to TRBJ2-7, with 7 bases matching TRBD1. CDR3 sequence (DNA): TGTGCCAGCAGCCGACAGGGCGAGCAGTACTTC. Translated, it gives CASSRQGEQYF.